This T cell receptor (beta chain) appears in the sequencing data of a study of pediatric ulcerative colitis. The data were produced by immunoSEQ multiplex PCR, yet TCRdb's version contains in-frame clones alone and is incomplete. This sample has about 15,000 clones, with 85% to 90% found just once. CDR3 length: 12 amino acids. The ends were cut back, 8 bases at V and 4 bases at J, with 11 bases in the middle. Germline V CDR1 and CDR2: LNHDA, SQIVND (reference sequence). Material for sequencing was blood. The chain employs TRBV19 and TRBJ1-1, with a weak D call TRBD1 (6 bases). The clonotype originates from a boy aged 5 to 17 with moderate ulcerative colitis. CDR3 bases: TGTGCCAGTGGACAGCTCGGCACTGAAGCTTTCTTT. The encoded protein is CASGQLGTEAFF.